Shown below are 23 T cell receptor beta chains from a single sample sequenced in a study of T cell repertoires in cytomegalovirus infection. TCRdb ran MiXCR on the reads and lists one entry per CDR3 protein. There are fewer than 130,000 distinct CDR3 sequences in the sample; over 40% occur only once, and approximately 74% lies in the top ten. Antigen specificity for these receptors is unknown. The sequencing used CD8+ T cells from cultured PBMCs, collected from culture after CMV antigen stimulation. Source of these receptors: a human donor in good health (CMV status not recorded). Some clones in this sample may be carry-over from other donors' samples.

The chain links TRBV19 to TRBJ2-7; D possibly corresponds to TRBD1 (6 bases). V was cut by 4 bases and J by 2 bases, with 18 bases left in between. The CDR3 covers 16 residues. Germline CDR1 reads LNHDA; CDR2 reads SQIVND (reference sequence). In nucleotides, the CDR3 is TGTGCCAGTAGTACTTTACAGGGTAAAGGGGCCTACGAGCAGTACTTC. Protein product: CASSTLQGKGAYEQYF.

This chain links TRBV12-3 or TRBV12-4 with TRBJ2-4, with D possibly matching TRBD1 (6 bases). The CDR3 spans 14 residues. The ends were cut back, 6 bases at V and 0 bases at J, with 9 bases in the middle. DNA for the CDR3: TGTGCCAGCAGGGGGGCCGTAGCCAAAAACATTCAGTACTTC. The encoded protein is CASRGAVAKNIQYF.

To note about this clonotype: One end of the junction is discordant with germline, which a read error may explain. This chain uses TRBV13 with TRBJ2-7, with no clear D. Germline CDR1 is PRHDT and CDR2 is FYEKMQ (reference sequence). The CDR3 length is 12 residues. The CDR3 protein is CASSVRPYEQYF. Here the CDR3 DNA reads TGCGCCAGCAGCGTTAGACCCTACGAGCAGTACTTC.

This clonotype was seen ten or more times. The chain recombines TRBV11-3 with TRBJ2-1, with 8 bases that match TRBD1. The J segment lost 6 bases and the V segment lost 5 bases, leaving 9 bases of the junction unmatched. Germline V gene data show CDR1 as SGHNT and CDR2 as YENEEA. This CDR3 contains 15 residues. CDR3 residues: CASSQRGTGFNEQFF. CDR3 DNA: TGTGCCAGCAGCCAAAGGGGGACAGGCTTCAATGAGCAGTTCTTC.

This clonotype came up many times. The chain joins TRBV6-1 to TRBJ2-6; possible D gene TRBD1, 6 bases. The CDR3 contains 17 residues. Trimming cost V 6 bases and J 0 bases, with 15 bases left between them. Germline V gene sequence: CDR1 MNHNS, CDR2 SASEGT. CDR3 residues: CASSPGQSFSGANVLTF. The CDR3 region has the DNA TGTGCCAGCAGCCCTGGACAGTCCTTCTCTGGGGCCAACGTCCTGACTTTC.

This clonotype was seen more than once but under ten times. The chain carries TRBV7-8 and TRBJ1-3, with a possible D match to TRBD1 (6 bases). The germline V and J ends were trimmed by 5 bases and 0 bases, with 20 bases remaining between them. CDR1 SGHVS and CDR2 FQNEAQ come from the germline V gene. The CDR3 totals 18 residues. CDR3 protein: CASSPGGAAAFSGNTIYF. The CDR3, as DNA: TGTGCCAGCAGCCCCGGGGGGGCAGCGGCATTCTCTGGAAACACCATATATTTT. Complete variable domain (other parts from reference TRBV7-8 and TRBJ1-3): GAGVSQSPRYKVAKRGQDVALRCDPISGHVSLFWYQQALGQGPEFLTYFQNEAQLDKSGLPSDRFFAERPEGSVSTLKIQRTQQEDSAVYLCASSPGGAAAFSGNTIYFGEGSWLTVV.

The chain recombines TRBV3-1 with TRBJ2-3, with 7 nucleotides matching TRBD1. The germline gives CDR1 LGHDT, CDR2 YNNKEL (reference sequence). V gave up 5 bases and J gave up 1 base; unmatched junction bases: 6. This CDR3 region has 15 residues. DNA of the CDR3: TGTGCCAGCAGCTCCGGGACAGTCGGCACAGATACGCAGTATTTT. Amino acids: CASSSGTVGTDTQYF.

This chain uses TRBV6-1 with TRBJ2-2, with D unresolved. V was clipped by 5 bases and J by 5 bases, with 6 bases between them. Germline assignment: CDR1 MNHNS and CDR2 SASEGT. There are 12 residues in the CDR3. The CDR3 spells CASSILTGELFF. DNA for the CDR3: TGTGCCAGCAGTATACTGACCGGGGAGCTGTTTTTT.

This clonotype has a handful of counts. V usage is TRBV12-3 or TRBV12-4 and J usage is TRBJ2-5; D might be TRBD1 (5 bases). This CDR3 contains 14 residues. V was trimmed by 6 bases and J by 2 bases, leaving 13 bases between them. The CDR3 loop reads CASSPWGQQETQYF. The CDR3 DNA reads TGTGCCAGCAGCCCATGGGGCCAGCAAGAGACCCAGTACTTC.

The J gene is TRBJ2-5, the V gene TRBV6-5; TRBD1 is a possible D gene (6 bases). The CDR3 is 16 amino acids. Trimming took 5 bases from V and 4 from J, leaving 20 bases between them. Germline V CDR1 and CDR2: MNHEY, SVGAGI. This CDR3 is CASSLQGWGSRETQYF. The CDR3 bases are TGTGCCAGCAGTCTCCAGGGGTGGGGGTCACGAGAGACCCAGTACTTC.

This clonotype was detected ten times or more. The chain carries TRBV27 and TRBJ1-1, with 7 positions matching TRBD1. The ends lost 4 bases at V and 4 bases at J; junction bases unmatched: 6. This CDR3 contains 14 residues. Germline V gives CDR1 MNHEY, CDR2 SMNVEV (reference sequence). The CDR3 sequence is CASSSGPGGTEAFF. In DNA, the CDR3 is TGTGCCAGCAGTTCGGGACCAGGGGGCACTGAAGCTTTCTTT.

V is TRBV19 and J is TRBJ1-1, with D perhaps matching TRBD1 (6 bases). The CDR3 has 15 amino acids. With 3 bases removed from V and 0 bases from J, the gap between germline ends came to 11 bases. Germline CDR1 and CDR2: LNHDA and SQIVND (reference sequence). The DNA for the CDR3 is TGTGCCAGTAGTATCCCGACAGGAGTGAACACTGAAGCTTTCTTT. The encoded protein is CASSIPTGVNTEAFF. Filled out from reference TRBV19 and TRBJ1-1, the complete variable domain reads DGGITQSPKYLFRKEGQNVTLSCEQNLNHDAMYWYRQDPGQGLRLIYYSQIVNDFQKGDIAEGYSVSREKKESFPLTVTSAQKNPTAFYLCASSIPTGVNTEAFFGQGTRLTVV.

This clonotype was counted many times. This chain joins TRBV6-6 and TRBJ2-5; either TRBD1 or TRBD2 may fit D (5 bases each). The CDR3 consists of 14 residues. The germline CDR1 and CDR2 sequences are MNHNY and SVGAGI (reference sequence). Trimming cost V 7 bases and J 4 bases, with 16 bases left between them. CDR3 nucleotide sequence: TGTGCCAGCACCGCCTGGGACGAAGGAGAGACCCAGTACTTC. Encoded protein: CASTAWDEGETQYF.

This clonotype has a count of ten or more. The gene calls are TRBV6-2 or TRBV6-3 and TRBJ2-7; D uncertain. The CDR3 spans 11 residues. Trimming removed 7 bases from V and 6 bases from J, with 10 bases in between. The germline gives CDR1 MNHEY, CDR2 SVGEGT. The CDR3 loop is CASTSLLEQYF. CDR3 bases: TGTGCCAGCACGTCCCTACTCGAGCAGTACTTC.

This clonotype was counted only a few times. The V call is TRBV6-6, the J call TRBJ2-7; 7 nucleotides align to TRBD2. The CDR3 is made up of 17 amino acids. V lost 8 bases and J lost 2; bases outside the gene matches: 18. Germline CDR1 and CDR2: MNHNY and SVGAGI (reference sequence). The CDR3, as DNA: TGTGCCAGCGGCTCCTTTGACATGGGGGAGGGCACCTACGAGCAGTACTTC. The encoded protein is CASGSFDMGEGTYEQYF.

The chain joins TRBV27 to TRBJ2-7; maybe TRBD1 (5 bases). The CDR3 is made up of 15 amino acids. In germline, CDR1 is MNHEY, CDR2 SMNVEV (reference sequence). V lost 0 bases and J lost 2, with 11 bases in between. The CDR3 is CASSLSPGNAYEQYF. The CDR3 bases are TGTGCCAGCAGTTTATCCCCAGGGAATGCCTACGAGCAGTACTTC.

This clonotype showed up just a few times. The V call is TRBV4-3, the J call TRBJ1-1, with TRBD1 matching 7 bases. Germline loops: CDR1 LGHNA, CDR2 YSLEER. There are 15 residues in the CDR3. J gave up 3 bases and V 7 bases, and 11 bases lay outside the gene matches. The CDR3 DNA follows: TGCGCCAGCACTCTTATGGGGCAGGGGGACACTGAAGCTTTCTTT. This gives the protein CASTLMGQGDTEAFF.

The V and J genes are TRBV7-9 and TRBJ1-1, with 7 bases identical to TRBD1. CDR1 SEHNR and CDR2 FQNEAQ come from the germline V gene (reference sequence). The CDR3 covers 15 residues. Trimming took 5 bases from V and 3 from J; bases not matched to a gene: 9. The CDR3 protein is CASSPWTGAHTEAFF. The CDR3 DNA follows: TGTGCCAGCAGCCCATGGACAGGAGCTCACACTGAAGCTTTCTTT. Based on the CDR3 plus reference TRBV7-9 and TRBJ1-1, the full variable domain is DTGVSQNPRHKITKRGQNVTFRCDPISEHNRLYWYRQTLGQGPEFLTYFQNEAQLEKSRLLSDRFSAERPKGSFSTLEIQRTEQGDSAMYLCASSPWTGAHTEAFFGQGTRLTVV.

V is TRBV7-6 and J is TRBJ1-2; D is possibly TRBD1 (5 bases). Trimming took 5 bases from V and 4 from J, leaving 14 bases between them. CDR3 size: 14 residues. Germline V gene lookup returns CDR1 SGHVS and CDR2 FNYEAQ. The CDR3 region has the DNA TGTGCCAGCAGCCCACGACCGGGGGGCTATGGCTACACCTTC. This sequence encodes CASSPRPGGYGYTF.

The chain is built from TRBV7-8 and TRBJ1-5; D perhaps matches TRBD1 (5 bases). Deletions cut 1 base from V and 3 bases from J, with 16 bases between. The CDR3 loop spans 17 amino acids. Germline CDR1 and CDR2: SGHVS and FQNEAQ. For the CDR3, the DNA is TGTGCCAGCAGCTTAGGGTCTTGGGGGGAGGTCAATCAGCCCCAGCATTTT. Amino acid sequence: CASSLGSWGEVNQPQHF. The full variable domain, its missing parts supplied by reference TRBV7-8 and TRBJ1-5, is GAGVSQSPRYKVAKRGQDVALRCDPISGHVSLFWYQQALGQGPEFLTYFQNEAQLDKSGLPSDRFFAERPEGSVSTLKIQRTQQEDSAVYLCASSLGSWGEVNQPQHFGDGTRLSIL.

This chain connects TRBV6-1 to TRBJ1-3; D gene uncertain. This CDR3 region has 15 residues. With 7 bases removed from V and 4 bases from J, the gap between germline ends came to 17 bases. Germline V lookup: CDR1 MNHNS, CDR2 SASEGT. CDR3 nucleotides: TGTGCCAGCAATGAGGACGCCTCATCGGGAAACACCATATATTTT. Protein: CASNEDASSGNTIYF.

The chain has TRBV4-1 and TRBJ2-7; D possibly corresponds to TRBD2 (5 bases). The germline CDR1 and CDR2 sequences are MGHRA and YSYEKL. This CDR3 contains 15 residues. Trimming left V 0 bases short and J 1 base short, with 10 bases between. The CDR3 region is CASSQDRGLSYEQYF. The CDR3 DNA reads TGCGCCAGCAGCCAAGACCGGGGATTGTCCTACGAGCAGTACTTC.

The chain recombines TRBV27 with TRBJ1-4; a possible D gene is TRBD1 (5 bases). Germline CDR1 and CDR2: MNHEY and SMNVEV (reference sequence). CDR3 length: 13 amino acids. Trimming cost V 10 bases and J 7 bases, with 16 bases left between them. Here the CDR3 reads CATVGPGSEKLFF. For the CDR3, the DNA is TGTGCCACCGTTGGTCCAGGGAGTGAAAAACTGTTTTTT. Full variable domain (remainder filled in from reference TRBV27 and TRBJ1-4): EAQVTQNPRYLITVTGKKLTVTCSQNMNHEYMSWYRQDPGLGLRQIYYSMNVEVTDKGDVPEGYKVSRKEKRNFPLILESPSPNQTSLYFCATVGPGSEKLFFGSGTQLSVL.